These 32 T cell receptor beta chains share one sample of origin, sequenced in a study of blood T cell repertoires in COVID-19. Some clones are missing from TCRdb's copy, which holds only in-frame ones; the method was immunoSEQ multiplex PCR. The sample includes hundreds of thousands of clones, 88% of them seen just once. The sequenced sample consisted of peripheral blood. The receptor source for this set is a woman aged 25 to 39 with COVID-19, enrolled during active disease.

The chain couples TRBV2 to TRBJ2-3, with a weak D call TRBD1 (7 bases). V lost 1 base to trimming and J lost 3 bases, with 11 bases between them. This CDR3 comprises 15 residues. The germline CDR1 and CDR2 sequences are SNHLY and FYNNEI. CDR3 nucleotide sequence: TGTGCCAGCAGTGAAGAGCAGGGGGGAACAGATACGCAGTATTTT. It codes for CASSEEQGGTDTQYF.

V usage is TRBV28 and J usage is TRBJ2-2, with 8 bases identical to TRBD2. This CDR3 is built from 13 residues. V lost 7 bases and J lost 9; bases outside the gene matches: 7. In germline, CDR1 is MDHEN, CDR2 SYDVKM. In DNA form, the CDR3 reads TGTGCCAGCACCCCCGGGGGGGCCCGGGAGCTGTTTTTT. This encodes CASTPGGARELFF.

In this sample, this clone turned up once. The chain recombines TRBV21-1 with TRBJ2-6; TRBD1, the D gene given by the table, was not confirmed from the DNA. TRBV21-1 is termed a pseudogene. The CDR3 has 17 amino acids. CDR3 residues: CASNSTGTGPGANVLTF. The CDR3 bases are TGTGCCAGCAACTCGACAGGGACGGGGCCTGGGGCCAACGTCCTGACTTTC.

This clone was recorded only once. V usage is TRBV2 and J usage is TRBJ1-2; D call uncertain. Trimming removed 7 bases at V and 5 bases at J, with 11 bases between. The CDR3 is 12 residues long. Germline assignment: CDR1 SNHLY and CDR2 FYNNEI. This CDR3 reads CASKNTAYGYTF. CDR3 DNA: TGTGCCAGCAAGAACACCGCATATGGCTACACCTTC.

The chain employs TRBV10-3 and TRBJ2-3; 7 bases line up with TRBD2. Germline V lookup: CDR1 ENHRY, CDR2 SYGVKD. With 3 bases clipped from V and 1 base from J, the junction kept 4 bases outside the gene matches. This CDR3 comprises 15 residues. The CDR3 loop reads CAISDPSGGTDTQYF. The CDR3, as DNA: TGTGCCATCAGTGATCCCAGCGGGGGCACAGATACGCAGTATTTT.

As regards this clone: At one of its ends the junction is not consistent with the germline gene, which may arise from a read error. The gene calls are TRBV6-1 and TRBJ1-2; D is perhaps TRBD1 (6 bases). Per the germline V gene, CDR1 is MNHNS and CDR2 is SASEGT. The CDR3 is 15 amino acids. The CDR3 DNA sequence: TGTGCCAGCAGCGAAGGGGGGAGGGGAGTTAGCGGCTACACCTTC. Translation gives CASSEGGRGVSGYTF.

This clone was seen a handful of times. The chain carries TRBV2 and TRBJ1-2; D call uncertain. Germline V gene data show CDR1 as SNHLY and CDR2 as FYNNEI. With 5 bases removed from V and 8 bases from J, the gap between germline ends came to 12 bases. This CDR3 is 12 amino acids long. In DNA, the CDR3 is TGTGCCAGCAGTACCAGTGCATCCGGCTACACCTTC. It is translated as CASSTSASGYTF.

The count of this clone is one. The V gene is TRBV28, the J gene TRBJ2-3; 7 positions match TRBD1. Germline values: CDR1 MDHEN, CDR2 SYDVKM. V was pared by 6 bases and J by 3 bases, with 12 bases of the junction left unmatched. This CDR3 is 16 amino acids long. CDR3 nucleotides: TGTGCCAGCAGACCCCGGACAGGTCGGTCAACAGATACGCAGTATTTT. Translating it yields CASRPRTGRSTDTQYF.

This clone was detected once. The chain carries TRBV5-6 and TRBJ2-7, with TRBD2 matching over 8 bases. The CDR3 spans 15 residues. V lost 0 bases and J lost 2; bases outside the gene matches: 4. CDR1 is SGHDT and CDR2 is YYEEEE in the germline V gene. The CDR3 nucleotides are TGTGCCAGCAGCTTGGCTCTACTAGCGGCCTACGAGCAGTACGTC. Protein product: CASSLALLAAYEQYV.

This clone was counted only a few times. The genes are TRBV2 and TRBJ2-7; the D gene is possibly TRBD2 (6 bases). There are 10 residues in the CDR3. Per the germline V gene, CDR1 is SNHLY and CDR2 is FYNNEI. V dropped 9 bases and J dropped 13 bases, with 16 bases sitting between them. The CDR3 region is CASWDSLAYF. The CDR3, as DNA: TGTGCCAGTTGGGACTCTCTTGCCTACTTC.

The rearrangement joins TRBV4-1 to TRBJ2-3, with TRBD2 matching 7 bases. Germline V gives CDR1 MGHRA, CDR2 YSYEKL. The CDR3 is made up of 18 amino acids. V dropped 1 base and J dropped 6; count of bases not matched to a gene: 16. CDR3 residues: CASSQGRGGRIERDTQYF. In nucleotides, the CDR3 is TGCGCCAGCAGCCAAGGTCGGGGAGGGAGGATTGAGCGGGATACGCAGTATTTT.

This clone was seen only once. The chain couples TRBV13 to TRBJ2-7; 10 nucleotides agree with TRBD1. The V and J ends lost 5 bases and 3 bases, in that order; junction bases with no gene match: 7. The length of the CDR3 is 15 residues. Germline CDR1 reads PRHDT; CDR2 reads FYEKMQ (reference sequence). This CDR3 is CASSVRDRGVYEQYF. The CDR3 DNA reads TGTGCCAGCAGCGTCCGGGACAGGGGTGTCTACGAGCAGTACTTC.

The J gene is TRBJ2-5, the V gene TRBV9; 7 bases are shared with TRBD1. Trimming removed 3 bases from V and 5 bases from J; junction bases left unmatched: 4. This CDR3 region has 13 residues. Germline CDR1 reads SGDLS; CDR2 reads YYNGEE. The CDR3 protein is CASSATGMETQYF. The DNA of the CDR3 is TGTGCCAGCAGCGCGACAGGGATGGAGACCCAGTACTTC.

This clone came up a few times. The chain is built from TRBV6-5 and TRBJ1-2; D is perhaps TRBD1 (6 bases). Between the trimmed V and J ends, which lost 6 bases and 2 bases, there was a span of 10 bases. The CDR3 runs to 13 residues. Germline V gene lookup returns CDR1 MNHEY and CDR2 SVGAGI. The CDR3 DNA reads TGTGCCAGCAGCCGGGACACGAACTATGGCTACACCTTC. Translated, it gives CASSRDTNYGYTF.

The genes are TRBV4-2 and TRBJ2-2; 9 positions agree with TRBD2. This CDR3 comprises 17 residues. J lost 7 bases, V lost 0 bases, and 9 bases had no gene match. The germline V gene has CDR1 LGHNA and CDR2 YNFKEQ. The CDR3 bases are TGTGCCAGCAGCCAAGATAGAAAGCGGGGGGCAGTCGGGGAGCTGTTTTTT. Residues: CASSQDRKRGAVGELFF.

The gene calls are TRBV18 and TRBJ2-1, with 7 bases that match TRBD1. V was clipped by 5 bases and J by 8 bases; unmatched bases: 12. The CDR3 is 15 residues long. From germline, CDR1 is KGHSH and CDR2 LQKENI. The CDR3 DNA sequence: TGTGCCAGCTCAACCGGGTGGCCTCAGGGGGATGAGCAGTTCTTC. It codes for CASSTGWPQGDEQFF.

The chain uses TRBV4-3 and TRBJ2-2; a possible D gene is TRBD2 (6 bases). Per germline, CDR1 LGHNA and CDR2 YSLEER. CDR3 length equals 15 residues. V dropped 1 base and J dropped 5 bases, with 11 bases sitting between them. The CDR3, as DNA: TGCGCCAGCAGCCAAGTTTCCGCGGGGACCGGGGAGCTGTTTTTT. This sequence encodes CASSQVSAGTGELFF.

The CDR3 reads CASSLGTGNDEQYF. CDR3 coding DNA: TGCGCCAGCAGCTTGGGGACAGGGAATGACGAGCAGTACTTC. The rearrangement uses TRBV5-1 and TRBJ2-7; 8 bases align to TRBD1. V gave up 0 bases and J gave up 5 bases; unmatched junction bases: 4. CDR3 length equals 14 residues. The germline V gene encodes CDR1 SGHRS and CDR2 YFSETQ. Supplemented by reference TRBV5-1 and TRBJ2-7, the full variable domain reads KAGVTQTPRYLIKTRGQQVTLSCSPISGHRSVSWYQQTPGQGLQFLFEYFSETQRNKGNFPGRFSGRQFSNSRSEMNVSTLELGDSALYLCASSLGTGNDEQYFGPGTRLTVT.

This chain links TRBV7-8 with TRBJ1-4, with 9 positions matching TRBD1. V trimming: 5 bases; J trimming: 8 bases; junction bases outside the gene matches: 9. This CDR3 contains 15 residues. CDR1 and CDR2 from the germline V gene are SGHVS and FQNEAQ. DNA of the CDR3: TGTGCCAGCAGCCTAGTGGGGACAGGGACCGAAAAACTGTTTTTT. Encoded protein: CASSLVGTGTEKLFF.

This clone was seen only a few times. The V and J genes are TRBV29-1 and TRBJ1-1, with D possibly being TRBD1 (5 bases). The V gene lost 7 bases and the J gene lost 3 bases, with 12 bases spanning the gap. CDR3 size: 12 residues. In germline, CDR1 is SQVTM, CDR2 ANQGSEA. The CDR3 sequence is CSATSGDTEAFF. CDR3 bases: TGCAGCGCCACCTCGGGGGACACTGAAGCTTTCTTT. Variable domain in full (rest from reference TRBV29-1 and TRBJ1-1): SAVISQKPSRDICQRGTSLTIQCQVDSQVTMMFWYRQQPGQSLTLIATANQGSEATYESGFVIDKFPISRPNLTFSTLTVSNMSPEDSSIYLCSATSGDTEAFFGQGTRLTVV.

V and J are TRBV3-1 (or the pseudogene TRBV3-2) and TRBJ1-2, with D possibly being TRBD1 (5 bases). The germline V gene encodes CDR1 LGHDT and CDR2 YNNKEL (reference sequence). The CDR3 sequence is 12 residues long. Trimming shortened V by 4 bases and J by 8 bases, and 11 bases separated the two germline ends. The CDR3 loop reads CASSRDSGGYTF. As DNA, the CDR3 is TGTGCCAGCAGCCGGGACTCTGGAGGCTACACCTTC.

V usage is TRBV9 and J usage is TRBJ2-2; D is possibly TRBD1 (6 bases). Germline loops: CDR1 SGDLS, CDR2 YYNGEE. V was cut by 4 bases and J by 7 bases, with 23 bases left in between. The CDR3 is made up of 17 amino acids. Here the CDR3 DNA reads TGTGCCAGCAGCCTTATATCCGAACACAGGGCCGGCGGGGAGCTGTTTTTT. It yields the protein CASSLISEHRAGGELFF.

This chain links TRBV19 with TRBJ2-2, with D tentatively TRBD1 (5 bases). V lost 5 bases, J lost 4 bases, and 8 bases lay in between. The CDR3 has 13 amino acids. CDR1 and CDR2 (germline): LNHDA, SQIVND (reference sequence). CDR3 protein: CASSLTVTGELFF. The CDR3 nucleotides read TGTGCCAGTAGTCTGACAGTCACCGGGGAGCTGTTTTTT. Based on the CDR3 plus reference TRBV19 and TRBJ2-2, the full variable domain is DGGITQSPKYLFRKEGQNVTLSCEQNLNHDAMYWYRQDPGQGLRLIYYSQIVNDFQKGDIAEGYSVSREKKESFPLTVTSAQKNPTAFYLCASSLTVTGELFFGEGSRLTVL.

The chain is built from TRBV28 and TRBJ1-4, with D possibly being TRBD1 (5 bases). V shed 2 bases and J shed 8 bases, with 15 bases lying between them. This CDR3 has 15 amino acids. Germline assignment: CDR1 MDHEN and CDR2 SYDVKM. The DNA of the CDR3 is TGTGCCAGCAGTTTACGACAGTCCCTCGGAGAAAAACTGTTTTTT. It specifies CASSLRQSLGEKLFF. The whole variable domain, filled in from reference TRBV28 and TRBJ1-4, reads DVKVTQSSRYLVKRTGEKVFLECVQDMDHENMFWYRQDPGLGLRLIYFSYDVKMKEKGDIPEGYSVSREKKERFSLILESASTNQTSMYLCASSLRQSLGEKLFFGSGTQLSVL.

The J gene is TRBJ2-2, the V gene TRBV10-3; TRBD2 might be the D (5 bases). CDR3 length equals 14 residues. The V and J ends lost 4 bases and 5 bases respectively, with 11 bases between them. Germline CDR1 reads ENHRY; CDR2 reads SYGVKD. The CDR3 DNA reads TGTGCCATCAGTGGTCGGGATCTAACCGGGGAGCTGTTTTTT. Amino acid sequence: CAISGRDLTGELFF.

V and J are TRBV7-2 and TRBJ2-2; 10 nucleotides line up with TRBD2. There are 19 residues in the CDR3. Germline V gene lookup returns CDR1 SGHTA and CDR2 FQGNSA. V lost 5 bases, J lost 6 bases, and 18 bases stayed unmatched. CDR3 bases: TGTGCCAGCAGCGCCGGGGGGCCCCTAGCGGGAGTTAGATCCGGGGAGCTGTTTTTT. Its translation: CASSAGGPLAGVRSGELFF.

This chain joins TRBV7-2 and TRBJ1-2; weak D call: TRBD1 (6 bases). The CDR3 has 15 amino acids. V lost 7 bases, J lost 0 bases, and 15 bases lay in between. CDR1 SGHTA and CDR2 FQGNSA come from the germline V gene. The DNA of the CDR3 is TGTGCCAGCAACCATGGGAGGGGGACTAACTATGGCTACACCTTC. Its translation is CASNHGRGTNYGYTF. Full variable domain (outside the CDR3, taken from reference TRBV7-2 and TRBJ1-2): GAGVSQSPSNKVTEKGKDVELRCDPISGHTALYWYRQSLGQGLEFLIYFQGNSAPDKSGLPSDRFSAERTGGSVSTLTIQRTQQEDSAVYLCASNHGRGTNYGYTFGSGTRLTVV.

The chain has TRBV5-6 and TRBJ2-2, with TRBD2 matching 7 bases. The J segment lost 7 bases and the V segment lost 3 bases, leaving 9 bases of the junction unmatched. Germline CDR1 SGHDT, CDR2 YYEEEE. This CDR3 is built from 15 residues. CDR3 sequence (DNA): TGTGCCAGCAGCTCATCCGCGGGAGCTGGCGGGGAGCTGTTTTTT. This sequence encodes CASSSSAGAGGELFF. Using reference TRBV5-6 and TRBJ2-2 for the parts outside the CDR3, the full variable domain is DAGVTQSPTHLIKTRGQQVTLRCSPKSGHDTVSWYQQALGQGPQFIFQYYEEEERQRGNFPDRFSGHQFPNYSSELNVNALLLGDSALYLCASSSSAGAGGELFFGEGSRLTVL.

This chain joins TRBV18 and TRBJ2-2; 10 nucleotides align to TRBD1. This CDR3 is built from 16 residues. Trimming at V came to 2 bases and at J to 4 bases, leaving 4 bases not matched to a gene. Germline V gene sequence: CDR1 KGHSH, CDR2 LQKENI. CDR3 sequence: CASSPGTGVSTGELFF. In DNA form, the CDR3 reads TGTGCCAGCTCACCAGGGACAGGGGTCTCCACCGGGGAGCTGTTTTTT.

This chain links TRBV5-5 with TRBJ2-6; D ambiguous. Trimming pared 0 bases from V and 0 bases from J, leaving 16 bases between. The CDR3 has 19 residues. Germline V gives CDR1 SGHKS, CDR2 YYEKEE (reference sequence). In nucleotides, the CDR3 is TGTGCCAGCAGCTTGGGGGCAGCTACATATTACTCTGGGGCCAACGTCCTGACTTTC. Translation: CASSLGAATYYSGANVLTF.

The rearrangement joins TRBV5-8 to TRBJ2-1, with TRBD2 matching 9 bases. In germline, CDR1 is SGHTS, CDR2 YDEGEE. V lost 7 bases to trimming and J lost 9 bases; unmatched junction nucleotides: 14. This CDR3 has 15 residues. The CDR3 spells CASGRRREGLGEQFF. In DNA, the CDR3 is TGTGCCAGCGGTAGACGGCGGGAGGGCCTTGGTGAGCAGTTCTTC.

CDR3 DNA: TGTGCCAGCAGTCCGGGACAGGGATGGTTGAACACCGGGGAGCTGTTTTTT. Residues: CASSPGQGWLNTGELFF. The chain recombines TRBV2 with TRBJ2-2; 9 nucleotides align to TRBD1. The CDR3 has 17 residues. Germline V gene lookup returns CDR1 SNHLY and CDR2 FYNNEI. With V trimmed by 5 bases and J by 1 base, 8 bases remained unmatched.